In its sample, the clone carrying this TCR beta chain was seen once. Its antigen is as yet unknown. Sequence data for DNA of cultured CD4+ T cells were generated by the Oncomine TCR Beta short-read assay. TCRdb reanalysed the PCR reads using MiXCR and keeps one entry per CDR3 protein. The table has more than 10,000 distinct CDR3 sequences, around 20% seen once. The record originates from a study of vaccination and CD4 T cells after COVID-19. Trimming cost V 4 bases and J 1 base; bases outside gene matches: 9. The CDR3 extends over 17 amino acids. Treatment here: roughly 10-day PBMC culture with coronavirus spike peptide pools or control peptides (ViraFEST assay).

This specimen was CD4+ T cells from blood, cultured in vitro, taken after SARS-CoV-2 vaccination. The genes are TRBV12-3 or TRBV12-4 and TRBJ2-7; 11 nucleotides agree with TRBD2. The receptor comes from a human donor who had recovered from COVID-19. This CDR3 reads CASSSRLAGKGSYEQYF. Written as DNA, the CDR3 is TGTGCCAGCAGTTCACGACTAGCGGGGAAGGGTTCCTACGAGCAGTACTTC.